One sample yielded the 11 T cell receptor beta chains listed below, sequenced in a study of tumor-infiltrating lymphocytes in primary liver carcinoma. Researchers generated TCR beta cDNA from roughly 520 ng of total RNA, relying on a constant-region primer. Researchers made the TCR beta libraries by running three nested multiplex PCR rounds with slightly modified ARM-PCR. Primers for the first two PCR rounds were TRBV1-TRBV30 forward primers and a C-beta reverse primer (roughly 10 cycles per round). TCRdb independently ran MiXCR on the multiplex PCR reads; one entry per CDR3 protein. The sample consists of tens of thousands of distinct CDR3 sequences, around 80% of them appearing once. Total RNA and DNA came together from about 19-30 mg of bulk tissue without cell sorting. The specimen was tumor-adjacent normal liver tissue. The origin of the receptors is a middle-aged man with primary liver carcinoma and hepatitis B virus infection.

Details on this clonotype: This likely comes from a read error, as the CDR3 has no conserved phenylalanine or tryptophan at its end. This rearrangement joins TRBV29-1 to TRBJ2-7, with unresolved D. CDR3 length: 14 amino acids. V lost 6 bases and J 2 bases, leaving 17 bases between the germline ends. Per the germline V gene, CDR1 is SQVTM and CDR2 is ANQGSEA. The CDR3 bases are TGCAGCGTGGCATACGGGCTGTCCGCCTACGAGCAGTACTTA. Translated: CSVAYGLSAYEQYL.

In regard to this clonotype: The CDR3 carries no conserved terminal phenylalanine or tryptophan, so it likely arises from a read error. V is TRBV11-2 and J is TRBJ2-5; D is possibly TRBD1 or TRBD2 (5 bases each). CDR3 length: 16 amino acids. The germline V and J ends were trimmed by 5 bases and 5 bases, with 21 bases remaining between them. The V gene's germline CDR1 is SGHAT and CDR2 FQNNGV. The CDR3 nucleotides are TGTGCCAGCAGCCCTGGGGTCCGAGGGGACGCCGAGACCCAGTACCTC. Amino acid sequence: CASSPGVRGDAETQYL.

In the case of this clonotype: At one end the junction does not follow the germline gene, possibly because of a read error. This chain uses TRBV24-1 with TRBJ2-1; 8 positions match TRBD1. Germline lookup yields CDR1 KGHDR and CDR2 SFDVKD. The CDR3 sequence is 16 residues long. CDR3 residues: CSTSDSGTGNYNEQFF. CDR3 DNA sequence: TGTTCCACCAGTGATTCCGGGACAGGAAATTACAATGAGCAGTTCTTC.

About this clonotype itself: The junction and the germline gene differ at one end; a read error may be behind it. V is TRBV4-3 and J is TRBJ2-1, with 8 positions matching TRBD1. Germline assignment: CDR1 LGHNA and CDR2 YSLEER. The CDR3 contains 15 residues. CDR3 protein: CVSSQFQGASDEQFF. The CDR3 DNA reads TGTGTCAGCAGCCAATTTCAGGGGGCTAGCGATGAGCAGTTCTTC.

As to this clonotype: The junction departs from germline at one end; a sequencing error may be responsible. The rearrangement links TRBV28 to TRBJ1-2; a possible D gene is TRBD1 (5 bases). This CDR3 spans 16 amino acids. CDR1 and CDR2 from the germline V gene are MDHEN and SYDVKM. This chain's CDR3 is CTSSLGRPGGIDGYTF. CDR3 in DNA: TGTACCAGCAGTTTGGGGCGCCCCGGCGGTATCGATGGCTACACCTTC.

A word on this clonotype: Sequence at one end of the junction differs from germline and may be a read error. DNA for the CDR3: TGTGCCTGCAGCTACCCCGGGACTAGCGATAGCAATGAGCACTTCTTC. As protein: CACSYPGTSDSNEHFF. This chain uses TRBV11-2 with TRBJ2-1; 10 positions match TRBD2. The CDR3 covers 16 residues. Germline assignment: CDR1 SGHAT and CDR2 FQNNGV.

This clonotype has only a few counts. One end of the junction does not line up with germline, which may come from a read error. The V gene is TRBV6-1, the J gene TRBJ2-1, with D possibly being TRBD2 (7 bases). Per germline, CDR1 MNHNS and CDR2 SASEGT. CDR3 length: 16 residues. This chain's CDR3 is CASSGEVGGGGNEQFF. The CDR3, as DNA: TGTGCCAGCAGTGGAGAGGTGGGAGGGGGGGGGAATGAACAGTTCTTC.

In regard to this clonotype: An end of the junction does not agree with germline; a read error may underlie this. The rearrangement uses TRBV6-6 and TRBJ1-3; D unresolved. Germline V CDR1 and CDR2: MNHNY, SVGAGI (reference sequence). The CDR3 has 10 amino acids. CDR3 protein: CGSTGSTIYF. CDR3 DNA sequence: TGTGGCAGCACCGGAAGCACCATATATTTT.

Concerning this clonotype: The germline gene is not matched at one end of the junction; a read error may be the cause. V is TRBV29-1 and J is TRBJ2-1; D not certain. CDR1 SQVTM and CDR2 ANQGSEA come from the germline V gene. The CDR3 runs to 14 residues. In DNA, the CDR3 is TGCGGCGTTGTACCGAGCTTCTGCTACAATGAGCAGTCCTTC. Its translation: CGVVPSFCYNEQSF.

The rearrangement uses TRBV29-1 and TRBJ2-1; 9 bases are a match to TRBD2. CDR1 and CDR2 (germline): SQVTM, ANQGSEA. There are 15 residues in the CDR3. V gave up 3 bases and J gave up 9 bases; unmatched junction bases: 12. CDR3 protein: CSVEVGGRGRGEQFF. The CDR3 bases are TGCAGCGTTGAGGTGGGCGGGAGGGGCAGGGGTGAGCAGTTCTTC.

As concerns this clonotype: The CDR3 end shows no conserved phenylalanine or tryptophan, and so a read error is likely. The chain recombines TRBV29-1 with TRBJ2-5, with D perhaps assigned TRBD1 or TRBD2 (5 bases each). CDR1 is SQVTM, CDR2 ANQGSEA, per germline. CDR3 size: 14 residues. V lost 6 bases, J lost 1 base, and 15 bases lay in between. Here the CDR3 DNA reads TGCAGCGTCAAAGATGGGACGTCCCAAGAGACCCAGTACCTC. Encoded protein: CSVKDGTSQETQYL.